The rows below give T cell receptor beta chains drawn from one sample of a study of human T cells and chemical hapten exposure. Using its own MiXCR run on the RACE reads, TCRdb lists one record per CDR3 protein. This sample yields roughly 100,000 distinct CDR3 sequences, of which around 10% are seen a single time; about 1.6% belongs to the top ten. This specimen consisted of whole blood, obtained in connection with sensitization to the hapten diphenylcyclopropenone (DPC). The source of these receptors is a woman in her forties or fifties with alopecia areata. Some clones in this sample may be carry-over from other donors' samples. The CDR3 runs from the conserved cysteine through the conserved F or W. The D gene is left open where the match is weak. Clone size is stated in some rows and not others, as once, few, many or a class when expanded.

size	V	length	J	D	CDR3	DNA
NA	TRBV28	15	TRBJ2-7	NA	CASSLSGEISYEQYF	TGTGCCAGCAGTTTATCGGGTGAAATCTCCTACGAGCAGTACTTC
few	TRBV7-2	13	TRBJ1-1	NA	CASSLGLRVEAFF	TGTGCCAGCAGCTTAGGACTAAGGGTTGAAGCTTTCTTT
few	TRBV7-2	16	TRBJ2-2	TRBD1	CASSPRQGRMTGELFF	TGTGCCAGCAGCCCGCGACAGGGAAGAATGACCGGGGAGCTGTTTTTT
few	TRBV11-2	14	TRBJ2-1	NA	CASSLLTGTNEQFF	TGTGCCAGCAGCTTATTAACGGGGACGAATGAGCAGTTCTTC
many	TRBV10-3	11	TRBJ2-2	NA	CAILGTGELFF	TGTGCCATCTTGGGAACCGGGGAGCTGTTTTTT
NA	TRBV2	15	TRBJ1-4	TRBD1	CASSVLGTGLEKLFF	TGTGCCAGCAGTGTTTTGGGGACAGGGCTTGAAAAACTGTTTTTT
NA	TRBV18	14	TRBJ2-7	NA	CASSRRDGTYEQYF	TGTGCCAGCTCACGAAGGGACGGGACCTACGAGCAGTACTTC
few	TRBV7-9	12	TRBJ2-7	NA	CASTPDSYEQYF	TGTGCCAGCACGCCTGACAGCTACGAGCAGTACTTC
NA	TRBV19	15	TRBJ1-5	NA	CASTMGGVGNQPQHF	TGTGCCAGTACCATGGGTGGCGTTGGCAATCAGCCCCAGCATTTT
few	TRBV6-1	15	TRBJ2-3	NA	CASSEPGRYTDTQYF	TGTGCCAGCAGTGAACCAGGGCGCTACACAGATACGCAGTATTTT